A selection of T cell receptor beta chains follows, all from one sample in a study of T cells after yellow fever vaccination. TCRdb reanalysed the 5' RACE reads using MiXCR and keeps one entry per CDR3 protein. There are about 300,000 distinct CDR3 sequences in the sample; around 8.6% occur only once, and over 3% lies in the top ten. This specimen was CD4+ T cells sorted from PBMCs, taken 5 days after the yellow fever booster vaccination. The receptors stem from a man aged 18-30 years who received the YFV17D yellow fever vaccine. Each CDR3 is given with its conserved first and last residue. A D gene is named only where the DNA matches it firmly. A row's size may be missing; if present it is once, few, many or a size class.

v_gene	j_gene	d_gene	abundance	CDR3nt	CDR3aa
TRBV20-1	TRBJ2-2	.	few	TGCAGTGCTAGCTCTCTGATGGGGACCGGGGAGCTGTTTTTT	CSASSLMGTGELFF
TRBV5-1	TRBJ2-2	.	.	TGCGCCAGCAGCTTGACCGGGAACCCGTCCACCGGGGAGCTGTTTTTT	CASSLTGNPSTGELFF
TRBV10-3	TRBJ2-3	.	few	TGTGCCATCATTGCGTCGGACCGCGCAGATACGCAGTATTTT	CAIIASDRADTQYF
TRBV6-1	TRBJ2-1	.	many	TGTGCCAGCCGGGCCCCACATTACAATGAGCAGTTCTTC	CASRAPHYNEQFF
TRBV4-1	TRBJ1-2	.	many	TGCGCCAGCAGCCAAACGTACCCTCAGGTGCTAGTTGGCTATGGCTACACCTTC	CASSQTYPQVLVGYGYTF
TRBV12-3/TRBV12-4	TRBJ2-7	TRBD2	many	TGTGCCAGCAGTGGGGGCGGGGGGCGTTACGAGCAGTACTTC	CASSGGGGRYEQYF
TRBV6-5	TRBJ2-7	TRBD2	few	TGTGCCAGCAGTTACTCGTTGTTAGCGGGGGCCTCCCACGAGCAGTACTTC	CASSYSLLAGASHEQYF
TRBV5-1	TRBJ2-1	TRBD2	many	TGCGCCAGCAGGGCACTAGCGGACACGTACAATGAGCAGTTCTTC	CASRALADTYNEQFF
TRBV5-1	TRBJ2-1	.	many	TGCGCCAGCAGACCACCCAGCGCCTACAATGAGCAGTTCTTC	CASRPPSAYNEQFF
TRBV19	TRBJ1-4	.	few	TGTGCCAGCTCCCGGGAGAGACTCACCCCCACTAATGAAAAACTGTTTTTT	CASSRERLTPTNEKLFF
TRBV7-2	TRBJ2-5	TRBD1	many	TGTGCCTCCACGACAGGGCGGTCAGCGACCCAGTACTTC	CASTTGRSATQYF
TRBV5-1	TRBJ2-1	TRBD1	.	TGCGCCAGCAGCTTGGAGACAGGGGCCTACAATGAGCAGTTCTTC	CASSLETGAYNEQFF
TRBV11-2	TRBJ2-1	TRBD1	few	TGTGCCAGCAGCGTGGAGGGACAGGAATACAATGAGCAGTTCTTC	CASSVEGQEYNEQFF
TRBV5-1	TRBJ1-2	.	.	TGCGCCAGCACTTCTGGGGGGCTTGGCTATGGCTACACCTTC	CASTSGGLGYGYTF
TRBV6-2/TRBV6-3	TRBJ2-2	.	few	TGTGCCAGCAGCAGAGGGGGGGCTATGAGCACCGGGGAGCTGTTTTTT	CASSRGGAMSTGELFF
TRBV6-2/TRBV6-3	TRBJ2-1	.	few	TGTGCCAGCAGTTACGGGGGGGCCTCCTACAATGAGCAGTTCTTC	CASSYGGASYNEQFF
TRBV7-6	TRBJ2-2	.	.	TGTGCCAGCAGAAAAATTACCGGGGAGCTGTTTTTT	CASRKITGELFF
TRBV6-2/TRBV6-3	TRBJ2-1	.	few	TGTGCCAGCATCCAAGTTGGGGCTTCCTACAATGAGCAGTTCTTC	CASIQVGASYNEQFF
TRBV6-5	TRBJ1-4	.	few	TGTGCCAGCAGTCGGACGGACAGCCCCCATGAAAAACTGTTTTTT	CASSRTDSPHEKLFF
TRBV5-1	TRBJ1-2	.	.	TGCGCCAGCAGCCCCCCGAAGGCGGGTCGAGGCTACACCTTC	CASSPPKAGRGYTF
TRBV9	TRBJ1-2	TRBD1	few	TGTGCCAGCAGCCTAACTACGGGACAGGGGACCCCTAACTATGGCTACACCTTC	CASSLTTGQGTPNYGYTF
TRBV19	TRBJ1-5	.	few	TGTGCCAGTAGTATTGAAGGGGAGCAGCCCCAGCATTTT	CASSIEGEQPQHF
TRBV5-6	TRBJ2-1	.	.	TGTGCCAGCAGCTTGATGGTACTAGCAAAGTCCAATGAGCAGTTCTTC	CASSLMVLAKSNEQFF
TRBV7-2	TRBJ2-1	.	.	TGTGCCAGCAGCTTCACCCGGGTCGGTGAGCAGTTCTTC	CASSFTRVGEQFF
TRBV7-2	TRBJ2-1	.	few	TGTGCCAGCAGCTTAGTACCCAGGGACAATGAGCAGTTCTTC	CASSLVPRDNEQFF
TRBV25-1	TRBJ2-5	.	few	TGTGCCAGCAGTGGCGAGCGCCGGACCCAGTACTTC	CASSGERRTQYF
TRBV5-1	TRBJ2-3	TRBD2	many	TGCGCCAGCAGCGAGGGACTAGCGGGACCTACAGATACGCAGTATTTT	CASSEGLAGPTDTQYF
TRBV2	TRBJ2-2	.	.	TGTGCCAGCAGGGAGCCCGGGGAGCTGTTTTTT	CASREPGELFF
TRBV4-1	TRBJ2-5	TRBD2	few	TGCGCCAGCAGCCGGGTCATAGCGGGGGGCCGCCCGGAGTACTTC	CASSRVIAGGRPEYF